This T cell receptor beta chain comes out of a study of T cells after posttransplantation cyclophosphamide. Study conclusions and caveats: Recipient CMV seropositivity and CMV reactivation strongly tracked TRB clonality. Skin or GI-infiltrating T cells shared few TRB sequences with blood. Later post-transplant blood repertoires were often dominated by donor CD8+ memory clones.

CDR1 and CDR2 from the germline V gene are SGHTA and FQGTGA. Trimming removed 3 bases at V and 0 bases at J, with 8 bases between. This CDR3 spans 14 amino acids. In regard to this clone: Antigen unknown.

Peripheral blood was collected from the related graft donor on the marrow donation day. Profiled with immunoSEQ multiplex PCR; TCRdb holds only in-frame clones, not every one. The sample lists about 52,000 clones, approximately 94% seen once, with around 2.8% in the top ten. The chain has TRBV7-3 and TRBJ1-1; TRBD1 is a possible D gene (5 bases). Sequencing used PBMCs. The TCR was taken from a woman in her 30s in good health and a related stem cell transplant donor. The CDR3 sequence: CASSLRQMNTEAFF. CDR3 coding DNA: TGTGCCAGCAGCTTGAGACAGATGAACACTGAAGCTTTCTTT.